Sequencing of this TCR beta chain was carried out in a study of CD8+ T cells in alopecia areata. Study-level information: Tofacitinib ran 6 to 18 months, followed by 6 months off drug. Study results and limitations: In scalp, tofacitinib significantly decreased clonality and expanded CD8+ clones among the top 100. Sequencing of scalp tissue also captures the resident alphabeta T cells of normal skin.

As the sequencing template, cDNA was produced by extracting RNA and reverse transcribing it. The table came from immunoSEQ multiplex PCR; TCRdb's copy has only in-frame clones and leaves some out. The sample comprises 150,000 to 200,000 clones, approximately 60% of which are singletons, and around 3.2% rests with the top ten. This sample's treatment: oral pan-JAK inhibitor, 5-10 mg twice daily. Unmatched junction bases numbered 5, after V lost 4 bases and J lost 6 bases. The CDR3 is made up of 14 amino acids. Germline values: CDR1 SGHRS, CDR2 YFSETQ. As concerns this clone: Its antigen remains unknown.

V is TRBV5-1 and J is TRBJ1-4, with 8 bases fitting TRBD1. This sample comprised CD4+ T cells sorted from blood, obtained at week 4, from a patient treated with tofacitinib. This sequence was found in a human donor with alopecia areata. DNA of the CDR3: TGCGCCAGCAGCCTTGGACAGGGCGATGAAAAACTGTTTTTT. It specifies CASSLGQGDEKLFF.